This T cell receptor beta chain was sequenced in a study of blood T cells in healthy people across ages. The use of a sample-barcoded 5' primer and a J-beta primer mix characterized a second PCR of roughly 7 to 12 cycles. TCRdb independently ran MiXCR on the 5' RACE reads; one entry per CDR3 protein. The table lists 920,000 or so distinct CDR3 sequences, 40% to 55% of them singletons, with under 20% in the top ten. This clonotype has only a few counts. This CDR3 contains 14 residues. Per germline, CDR1 LNHNV and CDR2 YYDKDF (reference sequence). V was trimmed by 7 bases and J by 0 bases, leaving 10 bases between them.

The J gene is TRBJ2-1, the V gene TRBV15; D perhaps matches TRBD2 (6 bases). This clonotype was sampled from a woman aged 60-70 years in good health. The sample comprised blood. The CDR3 DNA is TGTGCCACCAATGCCGGGAGCTCCTACAATGAGCAGTTCTTC. This encodes CATNAGSSYNEQFF.